These 18 T cell receptor beta chains originate from one sample sequenced in a study of blood T cell repertoires in COVID-19. Sequencing used immunoSEQ multiplex PCR; TCRdb keeps in-frame clones, though not all of them. The sample lists approximately 100,000 clones, 71% occurring once. Sequencing used peripheral blood. These receptors were collected from a human donor with acute or convalescent COVID-19. The donor label of this sample is uncertain.

The chain recombines TRBV9 with TRBJ1-1, with D uncertain. Germline-derived CDR1 and CDR2 are SGDLS and YYNGEE. Trimming stripped 1 base from V and 5 bases from J, with 9 bases between. The CDR3 length is 13 residues. The CDR3 DNA reads as TGTGCCAGCAGCGTAACTGGGAGGACTGAAGCTTTCTTT. Encoded protein: CASSVTGRTEAFF.

This clone was seen repeatedly, ten times or more. This rearrangement joins TRBV3-1 (or the pseudogene TRBV3-2) to TRBJ2-2; TRBD1 aligns across 7 bases. The length of the CDR3 is 17 residues. CDR1 and CDR2 from the germline V gene are LGHDT and YNNKEL (reference sequence). The trim removed 4 bases at V and 0 bases at J, leaving 8 bases unmatched. The CDR3 reads CASSPRRQGPNTGELFF. The CDR3 region has the DNA TGTGCCAGCAGCCCCCGCCGACAGGGTCCGAACACCGGGGAGCTGTTTTTT.

The chain links TRBV19 to TRBJ1-5, with D possibly TRBD1 on 6 matching bases. Trimming stripped 5 bases from V and 7 bases from J, with 21 bases between. The CDR3 extends over 16 amino acids. The germline CDR1 and CDR2 sequences are LNHDA and SQIVND (reference sequence). CDR3 loop: CASSGPGSAGAQPQHF. In DNA form, the CDR3 reads TGTGCCAGTAGTGGGCCGGGTTCCGCGGGGGCCCAGCCCCAGCATTTT.

J is TRBJ2-2 and V is TRBV4-1, with TRBD1 identical over 10 bases. Germline V lookup: CDR1 MGHRA, CDR2 YSYEKL. This CDR3 is built from 15 residues. Trimming cost V 8 bases and J 6 bases; bases outside gene matches: 9. CDR3 protein: CASGKTGGVPGELFF. The CDR3 DNA follows: TGCGCCAGCGGAAAGACAGGGGGCGTCCCCGGGGAGCTGTTTTTT.

This rearrangement joins TRBV29-1 to TRBJ2-5; 7 bases fit TRBD1. This CDR3 contains 14 residues. J gave up 4 bases and V 4 bases, and 9 bases lay outside the gene matches. Germline values: CDR1 SQVTM, CDR2 ANQGSEA. CDR3 sequence: CSVVTGAPPETQYF. The DNA for the CDR3 is TGCAGCGTTGTAACAGGGGCCCCTCCAGAGACCCAGTACTTC.

The chain links TRBV4-1 to TRBJ2-3; no definite D call. CDR1 is MGHRA, CDR2 YSYEKL, per germline. The CDR3 covers 12 residues. Trimming left V 4 bases short and J 2 bases short, with 4 bases between. The CDR3 loop is CASSPNTDTQYF. In DNA, the CDR3 is TGCGCCAGCAGCCCTAACACAGATACGCAGTATTTT.

The V gene is TRBV5-1, the J gene TRBJ1-6; 10 nucleotides align to TRBD1. Germline CDR1 SGHRS, CDR2 YFSETQ. This CDR3 spans 14 amino acids. Trimming removed 5 bases from V and 9 bases from J; junction bases left unmatched: 5. The CDR3, as DNA: TGCGCCAGCAGTCCCGGGACAGGGGCTTCACCCCTCCACTTT. This codes for CASSPGTGASPLHF.

V is TRBV30 and J is TRBJ2-3, with 9 bases identical to TRBD2. CDR3 size: 15 residues. V lost 0 bases and J lost 6; bases outside the gene matches: 7. Germline CDR1 GTSNPN, CDR2 SVGIG (reference sequence). The CDR3 here is CAWSVGASGVDTQYF. The CDR3 nucleotides read TGTGCCTGGAGTGTAGGGGCTAGCGGGGTTGATACGCAGTATTTT. The full variable domain, its missing parts supplied by reference TRBV30 and TRBJ2-3, is SQTIHQWPATLVQPVGSPLSLECTVEGTSNPNLYWYRQAAGRGLQLLFYSVGIGQISSEVPQNLSASRPQDRQFILSSKKLLLSDSGFYLCAWSVGASGVDTQYFGPGTRLTVL.

This chain uses TRBV29-1 with TRBJ2-2; D perhaps matches TRBD1 (6 bases). This CDR3 contains 13 residues. V dropped 3 bases and J dropped 1 base, with 6 bases sitting between them. Germline V gives CDR1 SQVTM, CDR2 ANQGSEA. CDR3 loop: CSVEGQNTGELFF. The DNA of the CDR3 is TGCAGCGTTGAGGGACAGAACACCGGGGAGCTGTTTTTT.

The gene calls are TRBV29-1 and TRBJ1-2; 9 bases align to TRBD1. Germline trimming cut 3 bases from V and 7 bases from J; bases unmatched to any gene: 9. The CDR3 has 14 residues. Germline V CDR1 and CDR2: SQVTM, ANQGSEA. Here the CDR3 DNA reads TGCAGCGTTGAGCCCGGGACAGGGACAGGTGGCTACACCTTC. Residues: CSVEPGTGTGGYTF.

This chain joins TRBV25-1 and TRBJ2-7, with 10 nucleotides matching TRBD1. The trim removed 6 bases at V and 7 bases at J, leaving 6 bases unmatched. CDR3 length: 13 amino acids. Germline V gives CDR1 MGHDK, CDR2 SYGVNS. The CDR3: CASSRGQGGEQYV. The CDR3, as DNA: TGTGCCAGCAGCCGAGGACAGGGGGGGGAGCAGTACGTC.

V gene TRBV30 combines with J gene TRBJ1-2; 7 bases map to TRBD1. The trim removed 2 bases at V and 8 bases at J, leaving 14 bases unmatched. The CDR3 spans 15 residues. Germline lookup yields CDR1 GTSNPN and CDR2 SVGIG (reference sequence). The CDR3: CAWSRGQSQWRGYTF. The CDR3 bases are TGTGCCTGGAGTCGGGGACAGTCCCAATGGCGAGGCTACACCTTC.

The chain employs TRBV4-2 and TRBJ1-2; 7 bases agree with TRBD1. From germline, CDR1 is LGHNA and CDR2 YNFKEQ. Trimming cost V 3 bases and J 2 bases; bases outside gene matches: 9. CDR3 length: 16 residues. CDR3 residues: CASSHLPGQDNYGYTF. Written as DNA, the CDR3 is TGTGCCAGCAGCCACCTACCAGGACAGGACAACTATGGCTACACCTTC.

This clone was counted many times. V and J are TRBV5-1 and TRBJ2-7; 11 bases are shared with TRBD2. V lost 4 bases, J lost 6 bases, and 9 bases stayed unmatched. Germline loops: CDR1 SGHRS, CDR2 YFSETQ. The CDR3 is made up of 15 amino acids. CDR3 amino acids: CASSPIPSGGLEQYF. DNA for the CDR3: TGCGCCAGCAGCCCAATCCCTAGCGGGGGGCTCGAGCAGTACTTC.

This clone was found once. The rearrangement links TRBV19 to TRBJ2-1, with 7 bases aligning to TRBD2. Trimming at V came to 6 bases and at J to 6 bases, leaving 8 bases not matched to a gene. CDR1 is LNHDA, CDR2 SQIVND, per germline (reference sequence). The CDR3 runs to 14 residues. The CDR3 sequence is CASSRTRSGNEQFF. In nucleotides, the CDR3 is TGTGCCAGTAGCCGGACTAGGTCGGGCAATGAGCAGTTCTTC.

This chain uses TRBV10-2 with TRBJ1-3, with 8 positions matching TRBD1. Unmatched junction bases numbered 3, after V lost 6 bases and J lost 2 bases. The germline CDR1 and CDR2 sequences are WSHSY and SAAADI. The CDR3 sequence is 14 residues long. The CDR3 is CASRQGVAGNTIYF. The CDR3 coding sequence is TGCGCCAGCAGACAGGGGGTGGCTGGAAACACCATATATTTT.

The rearrangement uses TRBV30 and TRBJ1-6; 7 nucleotides match TRBD1. Germline V gene data show CDR1 as GTSNPN and CDR2 as SVGIG (reference sequence). This CDR3 is built from 16 residues. With 3 bases clipped from V and 5 bases from J, the junction kept 10 bases outside the gene matches. In nucleotides, the CDR3 is TGTGCCTGGAGGGGACAGCTACTATCCAATAATTCACCCCTCCACTTT. Its protein product is CAWRGQLLSNNSPLHF.

This chain connects TRBV7-6 to TRBJ2-2; 7 nucleotides line up with TRBD2. The CDR3 consists of 15 residues. The germline CDR1 and CDR2 sequences are SGHVS and FNYEAQ. J gave up 3 bases and V 2 bases, and 3 bases lay outside the gene matches. DNA for the CDR3: TGTGCCAGCAGCTTATGGGGAGGGTACACCGGGGAGCTGTTTTTT. Translating it yields CASSLWGGYTGELFF.